This T cell receptor (beta chain) was observed in a study of OX40 agonist ivuxolimab in advanced cancers. Points from the study as a whole: At 0.1 to 3.0 mg/kg and by week 6, CD4+ and CD8+ T cells in the blood had expanded clonally.

This clone was counted a single time. Its antigen is undetermined. CDR1 SEHNR and CDR2 FQNEAQ come from the germline V gene (reference sequence). CDR3 length: 17 residues. V lost 3 bases, J lost 0 bases, and 15 bases lay in between. Only in-frame clones appear in the TCRdb table, and some are missing; sequencing was by immunoSEQ multiplex PCR. Of more than 90,000 clones listed, roughly 80% are singletons. Exclusion applied to patients with autoimmune disease history or systemic immunosuppression. This clonotype was obtained from an adult with an advanced solid tumor such as melanoma, head and neck, liver or kidney cancer. The chain links TRBV7-9 to TRBJ2-1, with D perhaps matching TRBD2 (6 bases). The specimen was CD4+ or CD8+ T cells sorted from blood, collected in a trial of the OX40 agonist ivuxolimab. This CDR3 reads CASSFGRAGSSYNEQFF. In DNA form, the CDR3 reads TGTGCCAGCAGCTTTGGGCGAGCGGGTAGCTCCTACAATGAGCAGTTCTTC.